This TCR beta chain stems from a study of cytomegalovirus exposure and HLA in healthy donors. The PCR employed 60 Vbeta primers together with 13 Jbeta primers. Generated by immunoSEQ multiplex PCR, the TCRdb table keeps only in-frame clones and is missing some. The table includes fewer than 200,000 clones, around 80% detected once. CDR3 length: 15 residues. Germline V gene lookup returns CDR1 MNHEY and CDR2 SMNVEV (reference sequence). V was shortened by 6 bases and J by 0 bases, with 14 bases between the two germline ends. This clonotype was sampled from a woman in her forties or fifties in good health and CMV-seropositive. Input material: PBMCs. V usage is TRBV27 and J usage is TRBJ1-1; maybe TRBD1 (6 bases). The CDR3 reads CASSRGAGVNTEAFF. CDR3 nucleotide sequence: TGTGCCAGCAGCCGGGGGGCAGGGGTGAACACTGAAGCTTTCTTT.